Following are 10 T cell receptor beta chains from one sample sequenced in a study of cytomegalovirus exposure and HLA in healthy donors. Amplification used 60 Vbeta primers and 13 Jbeta primers. TCRdb's table, derived via immunoSEQ multiplex PCR, lists solely in-frame clones and lacks some. The sample carries approximately 50,000 clones, around 62% recorded once. Sequenced: PBMCs. The receptors originated from a human donor in good health.

V usage is TRBV18 and J usage is TRBJ1-4; a weak D match, TRBD1 (5 bases). The CDR3 consists of 13 residues. In germline, CDR1 is KGHSH, CDR2 LQKENI. Trimming stripped 5 bases from V and 7 bases from J, with 11 bases between. The CDR3 here is CASSVGRGEKLFF. The DNA for the CDR3 is TGTGCCAGCTCAGTCGGGAGGGGTGAAAAACTGTTTTTT.

This clone was detected only a few times. The chain has TRBV9 and TRBJ1-2; perhaps TRBD1 as D (5 bases). The CDR3 has 15 amino acids. V lost 0 bases and J 4 bases, leaving 13 bases between the germline ends. Germline loops: CDR1 SGDLS, CDR2 YYNGEE. As DNA, the CDR3 is TGTGCCAGCAGCGTAGGTGTGGGGCAGGGCTATGGCTACACCTTC. This codes for CASSVGVGQGYGYTF.

This chain uses TRBV27 with TRBJ2-7; 7 positions match TRBD2. The V gene's germline CDR1 is MNHEY and CDR2 SMNVEV (reference sequence). The junction had 13 bases not matched to a gene; V was cut back by 5 bases and J by 6 bases. The CDR3 consists of 15 residues. Here the CDR3 DNA reads TGTGCCAGCAGTATGACTAGCAACAACCCTATCGAGCAGTACTTC. This sequence encodes CASSMTSNNPIEQYF.

The genes are TRBV4-2 and TRBJ2-2, with TRBD2 as a possible D gene (5 bases). V lost 1 base and J lost 1, with 13 bases in between. Germline V gene data show CDR1 as LGHNA and CDR2 as YNFKEQ. This CDR3 spans 17 amino acids. CDR3 DNA: TGTGCCAGCAGCCAAGCGGGCACTAGTGTGAACACCGGGGAGCTGTTTTTT. The encoded protein is CASSQAGTSVNTGELFF.

The chain uses TRBV6-5 and TRBJ2-1; tentatively, D is TRBD2 (7 bases). CDR3 length: 16 amino acids. V was shortened by 2 bases and J by 8 bases, with 19 bases between the two germline ends. Germline V gene sequence: CDR1 MNHEY, CDR2 SVGAGI. The CDR3 DNA is TGTGCCAGCAGTTACCCCAGAGGGGGGGCCCGGGATGAGCAGTTCTTC. Its translation is CASSYPRGGARDEQFF.

The rearrangement uses TRBV23-1 and TRBJ1-6, with no clear D. TRBV23-1 is classed as an ORF, of uncertain function. This CDR3 is built from 14 residues. Deletions cut 0 bases from V and 7 bases from J, with 7 bases between. The CDR3 DNA is TGCGCCAGCAGTCAATCAATCCCGAATTCACCCCTCCACTTT. This sequence encodes CASSQSIPNSPLHF.

This clone was seen a handful of times. This chain connects TRBV2 to TRBJ2-7; D is undetermined. V was clipped by 2 bases and J by 2 bases, with 13 bases between them. This CDR3 has 15 residues. CDR1 and CDR2 from the germline V gene are SNHLY and FYNNEI. CDR3 in amino acids: CASSESPTAPYEQYF. The DNA of the CDR3 is TGTGCCAGCAGTGAATCGCCCACAGCCCCCTACGAGCAGTACTTC.

The chain links TRBV15 to TRBJ2-2; TRBD2 matches 9 bases. J lost 3 bases, V lost 0 bases, and 8 bases had no gene match. CDR1 and CDR2 from the germline V gene are LNHNV and YYDKDF (reference sequence). The CDR3 is made up of 18 amino acids. CDR3 in DNA: TGTGCCACCAGCAGAGATTTGGCGGGGGGGCCCTACACCGGGGAGCTGTTTTTT. Protein: CATSRDLAGGPYTGELFF.

This chain uses TRBV5-1 with TRBJ1-3; 7 positions agree with TRBD1. This CDR3 is built from 16 residues. Germline V lookup: CDR1 SGHRS, CDR2 YFSETQ. V shed 4 bases, J shed 6 bases, and the junction held 13 bases outside the gene matches. In DNA, the CDR3 is TGCGCCAGCAGCGCCGACTGGGGACAGACTACAAACACCATATATTTT. As protein: CASSADWGQTTNTIYF.

The chain employs TRBV4-2 and TRBJ1-1; a possible D gene is TRBD1 (5 bases). CDR3 length equals 15 residues. With 4 bases removed from V and 1 base from J, the gap between germline ends came to 13 bases. Germline lookup yields CDR1 LGHNA and CDR2 YNFKEQ. Here the CDR3 DNA reads TGTGCCAGCAGCCCGGCCTTTGACAGGAACACTGAAGCTTTCTTT. This codes for CASSPAFDRNTEAFF.